The clone carrying this T cell receptor (beta chain) was seen repeatedly, ten times or more. Its target is unknown. This specimen belongs to a study of shared clonotypes between healthy human individuals. Study-level results: Researchers sampled only blood; tissue repertoires likely differ. Rarefaction exposed incomplete sorted-subset sequencing despite large depth.

TCRdb keeps only in-frame clones here, not all; method: immunoSEQ multiplex PCR. Of approximately 95,000 clones detected, about two thirds appear once; the ten largest clones hold about 45%. Germline V gene data show CDR1 as LGHNA and CDR2 as YSLEER. The CDR3 covers 15 residues. V lost 4 bases and J lost 7; bases outside the gene matches: 5. Everyone who donated was a Caucasian adult who lived in Nashville, Tennessee. CD8 memory pooled CD45RO+ cells and CCR7-negative CD45RA+ TemRA cells. Sequencing was performed on memory CD8+ T cells sorted from blood. The subset here: CD45RO+ cells pooled with CCR7-negative TemRA cells. The chain carries TRBV4-3 and TRBJ1-4; 11 bases line up with TRBD1. This clonotype was sampled from a man aged 25 to 45 in good health. The CDR3 DNA follows: TGCGCCAGCAGCCCCTGGACAGGGGGCGTTGAAAAACTGTTTTTT. This gives the protein CASSPWTGGVEKLFF.